The 25 T cell receptor beta chains below all came from one sample that was sequenced in a study of blood T cells in healthy people across ages. A second PCR of roughly 7 to 11 cycles used a sample-barcoded 5' primer and a J-beta primer mix. TCRdb reanalysed the 5' RACE reads using MiXCR and keeps one entry per CDR3 protein. The sample yields roughly 700,000 distinct CDR3 sequences, over 45% seen once. The specimen sequenced was blood. Receptors originate from a woman aged 60-70 years in good health.

On this clonotype itself: A much larger clone lies a single base off, so this may be a read error. The gene calls are TRBV20-1 and TRBJ2-5; D is possibly TRBD2 (6 bases). TRBJ2-7 explains the end of the DNA better; the J call may be wrong. CDR1 DFQATT and CDR2 SNEGSKA come from the germline V gene (reference sequence). The CDR3 runs to 13 residues. The CDR3: CSARGASDYEQYF. The CDR3 DNA reads as TGCAGTGCTAGAGGGGCTAGCGATTACGAGCAGTACTTC.

This chain joins TRBV6-1 and TRBJ2-4; D call uncertain. The assigned J gene may be wrong: the sequence end matches TRBJ2-7 better. CDR1 and CDR2 from the germline V gene are MNHNS and SASEGT. This CDR3 region has 17 residues. The CDR3 sequence: CASSEAPTSGPQAEQYF. The CDR3 DNA reads as TGTGCCAGCAGTGAAGCGCCCACAAGTGGCCCCCAGGCCGAGCAGTACTTC.

This chain uses TRBV25-1 with TRBJ2-7, with D uncertain. Trimming took 3 bases from V and 5 from J, leaving 14 bases between them. The CDR3 has 14 residues. The V gene's germline CDR1 is MGHDK and CDR2 SYGVNS. This chain's CDR3 is CASSDSYRWDEQYF. The CDR3 DNA follows: TGTGCCAGCAGTGACTCCTACCGGTGGGACGAGCAGTACTTC.

This chain uses TRBV7-9 with TRBJ2-1; D perhaps matches TRBD2 (6 bases). The CDR3 loop spans 15 amino acids. V gave up 2 bases and J gave up 9 bases, with 17 bases separating them. Germline V gene sequence: CDR1 SEHNR, CDR2 FQNEAQ (reference sequence). The CDR3 loop reads CASSLWGEDSSEQFF. As DNA, the CDR3 is TGTGCCAGCAGCTTATGGGGGGAAGATTCGAGTGAGCAGTTCTTC. The complete variable domain, with remaining parts taken from reference TRBV7-9 and TRBJ2-1, reads DTGVSQNPRHKITKRGQNVTFRCDPISEHNRLYWYRQTLGQGPEFLTYFQNEAQLEKSRLLSDRFSAERPKGSFSTLEIQRTEQGDSAMYLCASSLWGEDSSEQFFGPGTRLTVL.

The chain employs TRBV20-1 and TRBJ1-1, with a possible D match to TRBD1 (5 bases). From germline, CDR1 is DFQATT and CDR2 SNEGSKA (reference sequence). The V end lost 1 base, the J end lost 1 base, and 10 bases lay between the germline ends. This CDR3 contains 14 residues. CDR3: CSARGGSGNTEAFF. The CDR3 bases are TGCAGTGCTAGAGGGGGGAGTGGGAACACTGAAGCTTTCTTT.

The table lists this clonotype with a few counts. The chain links TRBV4-1 to TRBJ2-1, with 7 bases aligning to TRBD2. The CDR3 runs 16 residues. The junction had 8 bases not matched to a gene; V was cut back by 0 bases and J by 6 bases. Germline V CDR1 and CDR2: MGHRA, YSYEKL. The chain's CDR3 is CASSQDSPAGFNEQFF. Here the CDR3 DNA reads TGCGCCAGCAGCCAAGATTCCCCAGCGGGGTTCAATGAGCAGTTCTTC.

This clonotype came up a few times. The gene calls are TRBV28 and TRBJ2-3, with TRBD1 as a possible D gene (7 bases). Per germline, CDR1 MDHEN and CDR2 SYDVKM. Trimming left V 5 bases short and J 5 bases short, with 14 bases between. This CDR3 is 14 amino acids long. CDR3 sequence: CASSVGGGEDTQYF. The CDR3 bases are TGTGCCAGCAGTGTTGGAGGGGGCGAAGATACGCAGTATTTT.

This clonotype was counted only a few times. The chain couples TRBV29-1 to TRBJ2-3, with D unresolved. The V gene lost 5 bases and the J gene lost 5 bases, with 17 bases spanning the gap. This CDR3 has 14 amino acids. CDR1 and CDR2 from the germline V gene are SQVTM and ANQGSEA. CDR3 sequence reads: CSVSGSGKVDTQYF. The CDR3 nucleotides are TGCAGCGTTTCCGGCTCGGGCAAGGTAGATACGCAGTATTTT.

This clonotype was seen ten or more times. This chain connects TRBV6-6 to TRBJ1-1, with 7 bases matching TRBD1. V lost 6 bases, J lost 4 bases, and 5 bases stayed unmatched. The V gene's germline CDR1 is MNHNY and CDR2 SVGAGI (reference sequence). The CDR3 consists of 13 residues. CDR3 in amino acids: CASSWDSPTEAFF. The CDR3 DNA sequence: TGTGCCAGCAGCTGGGACAGCCCCACTGAAGCTTTCTTT.

The CDR3 DNA follows: TGTGCCAGCAGTGGTAACAGGGCGGGGACTTACAATGAGCAGTTCTTC. Its translation is CASSGNRAGTYNEQFF. This sequence joins TRBV6-1 and TRBJ2-1; D could derive from TRBD1 or TRBD2 (6 bases each). The V gene's germline CDR1 is MNHNS and CDR2 SASEGT. V lost 4 bases to trimming and J lost 4 bases, with 17 bases between them. CDR3 length equals 16 residues.

This chain uses TRBV9 with TRBJ2-5; no clear D. Germline V lookup: CDR1 SGDLS, CDR2 YYNGEE. V gave up 0 bases and J gave up 4 bases, with 16 bases separating them. The length of the CDR3 is 16 residues. The CDR3 DNA reads as TGTGCCAGCAGCGTAGGTACTAACGAACTACGAGAGACCCAGTACTTC. Residues: CASSVGTNELRETQYF.

This clonotype turned up a few times. V gene TRBV5-1 combines with J gene TRBJ2-2; D gene ambiguous. CDR3 size: 14 residues. Trimming stripped 1 base from V and 2 bases from J, with 6 bases between. Germline values: CDR1 SGHRS, CDR2 YFSETQ. The chain's CDR3 is CASSLIANTGELFF. The CDR3 DNA reads as TGCGCCAGCAGCTTGATCGCTAACACCGGGGAGCTGTTTTTT.

This clonotype showed up just a few times. This chain joins TRBV5-1 and TRBJ2-5; the match to TRBD2 covers 8 bases. The CDR3 loop spans 14 amino acids. CDR1 is SGHRS, CDR2 YFSETQ, per germline. Trimming cost V 4 bases and J 5 bases; bases outside gene matches: 7. This CDR3 reads CASSDGLAFETQYF. CDR3 nucleotide sequence: TGCGCCAGCAGCGATGGACTAGCTTTTGAGACCCAGTACTTC.

This chain uses TRBV29-1 with TRBJ2-2; weak D call: TRBD2 (6 bases). Germline V gene data show CDR1 as SQVTM and CDR2 as ANQGSEA. With 4 bases removed from V and 5 bases from J, the gap between germline ends came to 17 bases. CDR3 length: 15 residues. In DNA form, the CDR3 reads TGCAGCGTTGGCACCGGCGGGGCCACTACCGGGGAGCTGTTTTTT. This gives the protein CSVGTGGATTGELFF.

This sequence joins TRBV20-1 and TRBJ2-1, with D unclear. CDR3 length: 11 amino acids. Trimming took 0 bases from V and 8 from J, leaving 5 bases between them. The germline V gene has CDR1 DFQATT and CDR2 SNEGSKA (reference sequence). The CDR3 DNA is TGCAGTGCTAGAGACTCGGATGAGCAGTTCTTC. It codes for CSARDSDEQFF.

The chain uses TRBV29-1 and TRBJ1-2, with a tentative D call TRBD1 (6 bases). Trimming stripped 3 bases from V and 7 bases from J, with 12 bases between. The length of the CDR3 is 12 residues. In germline, CDR1 is SQVTM, CDR2 ANQGSEA. The CDR3 reads CSVDGGAGGYTF. For the CDR3, the DNA is TGCAGCGTTGATGGGGGGGCAGGTGGCTACACCTTC.

This clonotype was observed a few times. The DNA of the CDR3 is TGCAGTGCTTCCGGGACTAGAGGTGGCAATGAGCAGTTCTTC. Its protein is CSASGTRGGNEQFF. The chain combines TRBV20-1 with TRBJ2-1, with 8 bases matching TRBD2. The V and J ends lost 5 bases and 6 bases, in that order; junction bases with no gene match: 9. The germline gives CDR1 DFQATT, CDR2 SNEGSKA (reference sequence). The CDR3 runs 14 residues.

Concerning this clonotype itself: A much larger clone is a single base away; this may be a read error. The chain combines TRBV27 with TRBJ1-1, with D hard to call. The CDR3 has 12 amino acids. Germline V gives CDR1 MNHEY, CDR2 SMNVEV (reference sequence). The DNA for the CDR3 is TGTGCCAGCAGTTCGTCGCGGACTGGAGCTTTCTTT. Its protein product is CASSSSRTGAFF.

This clonotype was seen only once. CDR3 residues: CSANDSGDWANEQFF. Here the CDR3 DNA reads TGCAGTGCTAACGATTCGGGAGACTGGGCAAATGAGCAGTTCTTC. This chain links TRBV20-1 with TRBJ2-1, with D perhaps TRBD2 (6 bases). Germline V lookup: CDR1 DFQATT, CDR2 SNEGSKA (reference sequence). Trimming left V 4 bases short and J 7 bases short, with 20 bases between. The CDR3 runs to 15 residues.

A few counts support this clonotype. V gene TRBV20-1 combines with J gene TRBJ2-7; 11 bases match TRBD2. This CDR3 has 12 residues. The V gene end was trimmed by 6 bases and the J gene end by 4 bases; junction bases not matched to a gene: 2. Germline assignment: CDR1 DFQATT and CDR2 SNEGSKA (reference sequence). CDR3: CSAVAGGYEQYF. In DNA, the CDR3 is TGCAGTGCCGTAGCGGGAGGGTACGAGCAGTACTTC.

This sequence joins TRBV28 and TRBJ1-4; D might be TRBD1 (5 bases). CDR3 length: 15 amino acids. V lost 2 bases and J 0 bases, leaving 7 bases between the germline ends. From germline, CDR1 is MDHEN and CDR2 SYDVKM. CDR3 amino acids: CASSLGGTTNEKLFF. CDR3 nucleotides: TGTGCCAGCAGTTTAGGGGGGACAACTAATGAAAAACTGTTTTTT.

The chain couples TRBV7-3 to TRBJ1-2; D call uncertain. Per the germline V gene, CDR1 is SGHTA and CDR2 is FQGTGA. The V end lost 0 bases, the J end lost 2 bases, and 19 bases lay between the germline ends. The CDR3 has 18 amino acids. The CDR3 sequence: CASSLTSRRGDANYGYTF. The CDR3 nucleotides read TGTGCCAGCAGCTTAACTAGTCGCCGTGGGGATGCAAACTATGGCTACACCTTC.

The chain is built from TRBV11-2 and TRBJ1-2; D is uncertain. In germline, CDR1 is SGHAT, CDR2 FQNNGV. The CDR3 spans 15 residues. Between the trimmed V and J ends, which lost 1 base and 1 base, there was a span of 10 bases. CDR3 loop: CASSLAGFRNYGYTF. Written as DNA, the CDR3 is TGTGCCAGCAGCTTAGCGGGGTTCCGTAACTATGGCTACACCTTC. Filled out from reference TRBV11-2 and TRBJ1-2, the complete variable domain reads EAGVAQSPRYKIIEKRQSVAFWCNPISGHATLYWYQQILGQGPKLLIQFQNNGVVDDSQLPKDRFSAERLKGVDSTLKIQPAKLEDSAVYLCASSLAGFRNYGYTFGSGTRLTVV.

This clonotype came up many times. V gene TRBV29-1 combines with J gene TRBJ2-7; D is unresolved. The CDR3 extends over 13 amino acids. Germline CDR1 reads SQVTM; CDR2 reads ANQGSEA. V was clipped by 1 base and J by 5 bases, with 12 bases between them. CDR3 sequence: CSVEGLSQNEQYF. The CDR3 nucleotides read TGCAGCGTTGAAGGCCTCTCTCAGAACGAGCAGTACTTC.

This clonotype has just a few counts. The V gene is TRBV5-5, the J gene TRBJ2-7; D remains ambiguous. V gave up 0 bases and J gave up 2 bases, with 9 bases separating them. The CDR3 runs 14 residues. Germline assignment: CDR1 SGHKS and CDR2 YYEKEE (reference sequence). CDR3 sequence: CASSLGTDTYEQYF. Here the CDR3 DNA reads TGTGCCAGCAGCTTGGGCACTGATACCTACGAGCAGTACTTC.